The clone carrying this T cell receptor beta chain was seen ten or more times. The trim removed 2 bases at V and 7 bases at J, leaving 10 bases unmatched. Germline V gives CDR1 MNHNS, CDR2 SASEGT. CDR3 size: 16 residues. These data are taken from a study of blood T cell repertoires in COVID-19. Study summary: Sites in the United States, Italy and Spain provided acute and convalescent COVID-19 samples. Nucleic acid was either cDNA or gDNA, and it came from T cells, B-cell-depleted T cells, or PBMCs.

Here immunoSEQ multiplex PCR was the method, and the copy in TCRdb shows in-frame clones only, minus some. The data show some 400,000 clones, with 70% to 90% seen just once and 10% held by the top ten. The sample consisted of peripheral blood. This chain uses TRBV6-1 with TRBJ2-1; 8 bases are a match to TRBD2. The sequence came from a woman under 40 with COVID-19, enrolled during active disease. CDR3 loop: CASSEIGRGTGNEQFF. The CDR3, as DNA: TGTGCCAGCAGTGAAATCGGGAGGGGGACTGGAAATGAGCAGTTCTTC.